A selection of T cell receptor beta chains follows, all from one sample in a study of shared clonotypes between healthy human individuals. Only in-frame clones appear in the TCRdb table, and some are missing; sequencing was by immunoSEQ multiplex PCR. Of 550,000 to 750,000 clones detected, 92% appear once; the ten largest clones hold approximately 24%. Sequenced: naive CD8+ T cells sorted from blood. The receptors come from a man under 40 in good health. Each CDR3 is given with its conserved first and last residue. The D gene is left open where the match is weak. Clone size is given for some rows only: seen once, a few or many times, or a class if the clone is expanded.

>TRBV10-2|-|TRBJ1-5|TRBD1
CASSDGGGKDQPQHF
TGCGCCAGCAGTGACGGAGGGGGCAAAGATCAGCCCCAGCATTTT
>TRBV10-3|once|TRBJ1-1|-
CAISEFYGNTEAFF
TGTGCCATCAGTGAGTTTTACGGGAACACTGAAGCTTTCTTT
>TRBV11-2|-|TRBJ2-3|-
CASRGEDTQYF
TGTGCCAGCAGGGGGGAGGATACGCAGTATTTT
>TRBV7-9|-|TRBJ2-5|-
CASSPGPESETQYF
TGTGCCAGCAGCCCTGGCCCAGAGTCGGAGACCCAGTACTTC
>TRBV5-4|-|TRBJ2-7|TRBD2
CASSLDSGSLEQYF
TGTGCCAGCAGCTTGGACAGCGGGAGCCTCGAGCAGTACTTC
>TRBV18|-|TRBJ1-1|-
CASSPNPGAASSLGGAFF
TGTGCCAGCTCACCTAACCCCGGAGCCGCCAGCTCTTTGGGGGGAGCTTTCTTT
>TRBV7-9|-|TRBJ2-2|-
CASSLFLANTGELFF
TGTGCCAGCAGCCTTTTCCTCGCGAACACCGGGGAGCTGTTTTTT
>TRBV4-1|-|TRBJ1-1|TRBD1
CASSPGTGATEAFF
TGCGCCAGCAGTCCCGGGACAGGGGCGACTGAAGCTTTCTTT
>TRBV7-2|-|TRBJ2-7|-
CASSFGPTYEQYF
TGTGCCAGCAGCTTCGGCCCCACCTACGAGCAGTACTTC
>TRBV27|-|TRBJ2-1|TRBD2
CASSLGAGGYNEQFF
TGTGCCAGCAGTCTAGGGGCGGGAGGCTACAATGAGCAGTTCTTC
>TRBV14|-|TRBJ2-3|TRBD2
CASSQETSGIHADTQYF
TGTGCCAGCAGCCAAGAAACTAGCGGTATTCACGCAGATACGCAGTATTTT
>TRBV10-1|-|TRBJ2-3|-
CASSASRADTQYF
TGCGCCAGCAGTGCTTCTAGAGCAGATACGCAGTATTTT
>TRBV7-9|-|TRBJ2-1|TRBD2
CASSLGLAGWNEQFF
TGTGCCAGCAGCTTGGGACTAGCGGGATGGAATGAGCAGTTCTTC
>TRBV16|-|TRBJ2-2|-
CASSQSDVTGELFF
TGTGCCAGCAGCCAATCGGACGTCACCGGGGAGCTGTTTTTT
>TRBV2|once|TRBJ2-1|-
CATPAGRVGEQFF
TGTGCCACCCCAGCGGGTCGGGTCGGTGAGCAGTTCTTC
>TRBV9|-|TRBJ2-7|-
CASSESGGTEQYF
TGTGCCAGCAGCGAGAGTGGCGGGACCGAGCAGTACTTC
>TRBV11-2|-|TRBJ1-1|TRBD1
CASSLGRGVMNTEAFF
TGTGCCAGCAGCTTAGGCAGGGGGGTTATGAACACTGAAGCTTTCTTT
>TRBV7-2|-|TRBJ1-4|-
CASSSGDLSVSGEKLFF
TGTGCCAGCAGCTCCGGGGATCTCTCGGTTTCGGGTGAAAAACTGTTTTTT
>TRBV30|-|TRBJ2-7|TRBD1
CAWSGGQGYEQYF
TGTGCCTGGAGTGGGGGACAGGGCTACGAGCAGTACTTC
>TRBV6-1|-|TRBJ1-1|TRBD1
CASSEGPGTANPRGEAFF
TGTGCCAGCAGTGAAGGGCCCGGGACAGCTAACCCCCGGGGTGAAGCTTTCTTT
>TRBV29-1|-|TRBJ2-7|TRBD1
CSAFLEGGMYEQYF
TGCAGCGCCTTCTTGGAAGGGGGCATGTACGAGCAGTACTTC